The present entry profiles one T cell receptor (beta chain) with its context. One end of the junction varies from germline; a read error may be responsible. The germline V gene encodes CDR1 SSHAT and CDR2 FNYEAQ (reference sequence). The CDR3 is 15 residues long. Here immunoSEQ multiplex PCR was the method, and the copy in TCRdb shows in-frame clones only, minus some. In the table there are 250,000 or so clones, approximately 83% of which are singletons. This record belongs to a study of blood T cell repertoires in COVID-19. This chain connects TRBV7-7 to TRBJ2-5; 7 nucleotides agree with TRBD1. The receptor was derived from a human donor in a cohort sampled during active COVID-19. Sequencing was performed on peripheral blood. CDR3 in amino acids: CASSLAGTEQETQYF. DNA for the CDR3: TGTGCTAGCAGCTTGGCCGGGACAGAGCAAGAGACCCAGTACTTC. The full variable domain, in which reference TRBV7-7 and TRBJ2-5 provide the parts outside the CDR3, is GAGVSQSPRYKVTKRGQDVTLRCDPISSHATLYWYQQALGQGPEFLTYFNYEAQPDKSGLPSDRFSAERPEGSISTLTIQRTEQRDSAMYRCASSLAGTEQETQYFGPGTRLLVL.